One sample yielded the 24 T cell receptor beta chains listed below, sequenced in a study of CD8 T cells in Susac syndrome (dated by TCRdb to the late 2010s). Preparation of the library involved the immunoSEQ multiplex PCR assay. RNA was extracted using the RNeasy kit, and roughly 0.45 to 1 microgram was reverse transcribed with random hexamers. The raw public data were reprocessed by TCRdb itself: fastp quality trimming at Q25, MiXCR clonotype calling, in-frame beta chains only. Merged by CDR3 protein, the rows form single entries marked with the most common genes and DNA. This sample lists under 150,000 distinct CDR3 sequences; 80% were detected once. Approximately 0.51% of the sample belongs to the ten largest clones. Specimen: CD8+ T cells from PBMCs. The receptors originated from a human donor with multiple sclerosis.

V gene TRBV27 combines with J gene TRBJ2-1; possibly TRBD1 or TRBD2 for D (6 bases each). CDR3 length: 16 amino acids. From germline, CDR1 is MNHEY and CDR2 SMNVEV (reference sequence). V lost 5 bases to trimming and J lost 6 bases, with 20 bases between them. This chain's CDR3 is CASSPRGLPLGNEQFF. In nucleotides, the CDR3 is TGTGCCAGCAGTCCCAGGGGACTTCCCCTCGGCAATGAGCAGTTCTTC.

This sequence joins TRBV3-1 and TRBJ2-1; 8 bases fit TRBD1. Unmatched junction bases numbered 10, after V lost 4 bases and J lost 8 bases. The CDR3 sequence is 15 residues long. Germline V lookup: CDR1 LGHDT, CDR2 YNNKEL (reference sequence). DNA of the CDR3: TGTGCCAGCAGCCCCACAGGGGGAGTTTTTCATGAGCAGTTCTTC. It codes for CASSPTGGVFHEQFF.

The chain uses TRBV5-1 and TRBJ2-1, with D uncertain. Trimming pared 6 bases from V and 9 bases from J, leaving 19 bases between. The CDR3 is 14 amino acids. Germline V lookup: CDR1 SGHRS, CDR2 YFSETQ. CDR3 protein: CASMAGLGFSEQFF. As DNA, the CDR3 is TGCGCCAGCATGGCAGGTCTGGGGTTTAGTGAGCAGTTCTTC.

This clonotype was seen a few times. The DNA of the CDR3 is TGTGCCAGCAGCTGGCCTGGGAGGTGGCCACAACCCAATGAGCAGTTCTTC. Its protein is CASSWPGRWPQPNEQFF. V usage is TRBV7-2 and J usage is TRBJ2-1, with a possible D match to TRBD2 (6 bases). The CDR3 spans 17 residues. CDR1 SGHTA and CDR2 FQGNSA come from the germline V gene. The V end was cut by 4 bases, the J end by 6 bases, with 22 bases between. The full variable domain, its missing parts supplied by reference TRBV7-2 and TRBJ2-1, is GAGVSQSPSNKVTEKGKDVELRCDPISGHTALYWYRQSLGQGLEFLIYFQGNSAPDKSGLPSDRFSAERTGGSVSTLTIQRTQQEDSAVYLCASSWPGRWPQPNEQFFGPGTRLTVL.

This clonotype showed up just once. The chain is built from TRBV19 and TRBJ1-1; TRBD1 aligns across 7 bases. The V gene end was trimmed by 6 bases and the J gene end by 0 bases; junction bases not matched to a gene: 10. The CDR3 is 16 amino acids. CDR1 is LNHDA, CDR2 SQIVND, per germline (reference sequence). DNA for the CDR3: TGTGCCAGTAGAGAGCGGGACAGCCGGGTGAACACTGAAGCTTTCTTT. The encoded protein is CASRERDSRVNTEAFF.

The table lists this clonotype with a count of one. The J gene is TRBJ2-5, the V gene TRBV28, with D perhaps TRBD1 (5 bases). With 2 bases removed from V and 3 bases from J, the gap between germline ends came to 7 bases. Germline V gives CDR1 MDHEN, CDR2 SYDVKM. The CDR3 runs to 13 residues. The CDR3 DNA reads as TGTGCCAGCAGTTTAATCAGGGAAGAGACCCAGTACTTC. This gives the protein CASSLIREETQYF.

The chain couples TRBV29-1 to TRBJ2-1; D call uncertain. This CDR3 contains 10 residues. V was cut by 0 bases and J by 10 bases, with 4 bases left in between. Germline V lookup: CDR1 SQVTM, CDR2 ANQGSEA. The CDR3 loop reads CSVEEVEQFF. The DNA for the CDR3 is TGCAGCGTTGAAGAGGTAGAGCAGTTCTTC.

This clonotype was seen only a few times. The chain joins TRBV9 to TRBJ2-7, with D unclear. CDR1 is SGDLS, CDR2 YYNGEE, per germline. There are 15 residues in the CDR3. V lost 3 bases to trimming and J lost 0 bases, with 13 bases between them. For the CDR3, the DNA is TGTGCCAGCAGCGCCAACGGACGGAACTCCTACGAGCAGTACTTC. It yields the protein CASSANGRNSYEQYF.

This chain uses TRBV24-1 with TRBJ2-1; 7 bases agree with TRBD2. Germline-derived CDR1 and CDR2 are KGHDR and SFDVKD. With 4 bases clipped from V and 10 bases from J, the junction kept 12 bases outside the gene matches. CDR3 length: 15 residues. The CDR3 coding sequence is TGTGCCACCAGTGACCGGGAGGATCCCGTCGAGGAGCAGTTCTTC. Amino acids: CATSDREDPVEEQFF.

The chain couples TRBV9 to TRBJ1-1, with 7 bases fitting TRBD1. The CDR3 loop spans 15 amino acids. Germline V CDR1 and CDR2: SGDLS, YYNGEE. The ends lost 3 bases at V and 1 base at J; junction bases unmatched: 6. CDR3 residues: CASSATGTANTEAFF. The CDR3 DNA sequence: TGTGCCAGCAGCGCCACCGGGACAGCGAACACTGAAGCTTTCTTT. Full variable domain (remainder filled in from reference TRBV9 and TRBJ1-1): DSGVTQTPKHLITATGQRVTLRCSPRSGDLSVYWYQQSLDQGLQFLIQYYNGEERAKGNILERFSAQQFPDLHSELNLSSLELGDSALYFCASSATGTANTEAFFGQGTRLTVV.

V and J are TRBV12-3 or TRBV12-4 and TRBJ2-7; possibly TRBD2 for D (6 bases). The CDR3 length is 15 residues. Trimming took off 2 bases at V and 0 bases at J, with 11 bases between the two ends. CDR3 nucleotides: TGTGCCAGCAGTTTACGGCGGGGTAGCTCCTACGAGCAGTACTTC. This sequence encodes CASSLRRGSSYEQYF.

The chain carries TRBV27 and TRBJ1-3, with D possibly matching TRBD1 (5 bases). The germline V gene encodes CDR1 MNHEY and CDR2 SMNVEV (reference sequence). V dropped 4 bases and J dropped 8 bases, with 12 bases sitting between them. The CDR3 spans 13 residues. CDR3 residues: CASSWTIGDTIYF. As DNA, the CDR3 is TGTGCCAGCAGTTGGACAATCGGGGACACCATATATTTT.

This clonotype was detected once. The chain links TRBV5-1 to TRBJ1-1, with TRBD1 as a possible D gene (5 bases). V was pared by 0 bases and J by 0 bases, with 9 bases between. This CDR3 comprises 15 residues. Germline assignment: CDR1 SGHRS and CDR2 YFSETQ. CDR3 sequence: CASSLVAGLNTEAFF. The DNA of the CDR3 is TGCGCCAGCAGCTTGGTTGCAGGGTTGAACACTGAAGCTTTCTTT.

This chain connects TRBV19 to TRBJ2-1; perhaps D is TRBD1 or TRBD2 (5 bases each). Germline assignment: CDR1 LNHDA and CDR2 SQIVND (reference sequence). The CDR3 sequence is 17 residues long. V gave up 2 bases and J gave up 0 bases, with 14 bases separating them. The DNA for the CDR3 is TGTGCCAGTAGTATATACGGGACCCAGAGCTCCTACAATGAGCAGTTCTTC. It is translated as CASSIYGTQSSYNEQFF.

This chain joins TRBV20-1 and TRBJ2-3; weak D call: TRBD2 (6 bases). The V gene lost 6 bases and the J gene lost 2 bases, with 12 bases spanning the gap. Per the germline V gene, CDR1 is DFQATT and CDR2 is SNEGSKA (reference sequence). CDR3 length: 13 amino acids. As DNA, the CDR3 is TGCAGTGCCCTCGGACTAAACACAGATACGCAGTATTTT. Residues: CSALGLNTDTQYF.

The V and J genes are TRBV2 and TRBJ2-7; TRBD1 matches 10 bases. Germline V gene sequence: CDR1 SNHLY, CDR2 FYNNEI. Trimming cost V 3 bases and J 5 bases; bases outside gene matches: 7. This CDR3 comprises 15 residues. CDR3 loop: CASSDPGQGSHEQYV. In DNA, the CDR3 is TGTGCCAGCAGTGATCCGGGACAGGGGTCCCACGAGCAGTACGTC.

To note about this clonotype: A junction boundary mismatches the germline segment, possibly from a read error. V and J are TRBV3-1 and TRBJ1-1, with TRBD1 as a possible D gene (6 bases). The CDR3 sequence is 17 residues long. The germline V gene has CDR1 LGHDT and CDR2 YNNKEL (reference sequence). The CDR3 protein is CASRQSGADVFETEAFF. The CDR3 DNA is TGTGCCAGCCGCCAATCAGGGGCCGATGTTTTCGAGACTGAAGCTTTCTTT. The full variable domain, in which reference TRBV3-1 and TRBJ1-1 provide the parts outside the CDR3, is DTAVSQTPKYLVTQMGNDKSIKCEQNLGHDTMYWYKQDSKKFLKIMFSYNNKELIINETVPNRFSPKSPDKAHLNLHINSLELGDSAVYFCASRQSGADVFETEAFFGQGTRLTVV.

J is TRBJ1-1 and V is TRBV4-1; D is unresolved. The germline V gene has CDR1 MGHRA and CDR2 YSYEKL. The CDR3 runs to 14 residues. The V end was cut by 3 bases, the J end by 2 bases, with 10 bases between. The CDR3: CASSQATINTEAFF. The CDR3 DNA follows: TGCGCCAGCAGCCAGGCTACAATAAACACTGAAGCTTTCTTT.

The chain uses TRBV6-2 or TRBV6-3 and TRBJ2-6; D perhaps matches TRBD1 (6 bases). Germline values: CDR1 MNHEY, CDR2 SVGEGT. This CDR3 is 15 amino acids long. Trimming removed 4 bases from V and 0 bases from J, with 7 bases in between. CDR3 sequence: CASSSTGSGANVLTF. Here the CDR3 DNA reads TGTGCCAGCAGTTCGACAGGCTCTGGGGCCAACGTCCTGACTTTC.

This clonotype came up a few times. The rearrangement uses TRBV6-1 and TRBJ1-1, with D possibly TRBD1 on 6 matching bases. Trimming removed 6 bases at V and 10 bases at J, with 15 bases between. From germline, CDR1 is MNHNS and CDR2 SASEGT. The CDR3 length is 12 residues. The DNA for the CDR3 is TGTGCCAGCAGAACTCCAGGGGAAAGAGCTTTCTTT. As protein: CASRTPGERAFF.

This chain connects TRBV3-1 to TRBJ2-5, with D possibly TRBD1 on 5 matching bases. From germline, CDR1 is LGHDT and CDR2 YNNKEL (reference sequence). The CDR3 contains 15 residues. Deletions cut 0 bases from V and 1 base from J, with 9 bases between. CDR3: CASSQDGRVQETQYF. CDR3 nucleotide sequence: TGTGCCAGCAGCCAAGACGGCAGGGTCCAAGAGACCCAGTACTTC.

This chain links TRBV19 with TRBJ2-1, with D hard to call. The CDR3 has 13 residues. V lost 2 bases, J lost 6 bases, and 8 bases lay in between. Germline V lookup: CDR1 LNHDA, CDR2 SQIVND (reference sequence). DNA for the CDR3: TGTGCCAGTAGTATATCCCCCCCCAATGAGCAGTTCTTC. Translated, it gives CASSISPPNEQFF.

This chain links TRBV2 with TRBJ2-7; D unresolved. From germline, CDR1 is SNHLY and CDR2 FYNNEI. This CDR3 is 11 amino acids long. The V end was cut by 6 bases, the J end by 3 bases, with 6 bases between. The CDR3 nucleotides are TGTGCCAGCAGCATATACTACGAGCAGTACGTC. It specifies CASSIYYEQYV.

This clonotype was recorded only once. The chain couples TRBV7-9 to TRBJ2-1; D might be TRBD1 or TRBD2, each matching 7 bases. V lost 6 bases to trimming and J lost 4 bases, with 16 bases between them. Germline loops: CDR1 SEHNR, CDR2 FQNEAQ (reference sequence). The length of the CDR3 is 15 residues. CDR3 loop: CASRTSGGDYNEQFF. The CDR3, as DNA: TGTGCCAGCAGGACCTCAGGGGGGGATTACAATGAGCAGTTCTTC.